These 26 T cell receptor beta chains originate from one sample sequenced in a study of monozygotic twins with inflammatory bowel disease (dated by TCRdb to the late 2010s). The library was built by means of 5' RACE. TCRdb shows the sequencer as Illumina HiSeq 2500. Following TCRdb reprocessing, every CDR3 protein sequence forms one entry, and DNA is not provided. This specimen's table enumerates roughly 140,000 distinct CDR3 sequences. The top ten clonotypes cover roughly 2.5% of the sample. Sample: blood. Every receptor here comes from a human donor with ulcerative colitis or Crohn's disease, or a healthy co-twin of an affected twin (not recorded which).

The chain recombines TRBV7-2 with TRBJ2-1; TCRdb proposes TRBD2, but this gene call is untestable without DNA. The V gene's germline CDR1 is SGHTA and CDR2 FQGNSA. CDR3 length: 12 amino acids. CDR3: CASSTTSREQFF.

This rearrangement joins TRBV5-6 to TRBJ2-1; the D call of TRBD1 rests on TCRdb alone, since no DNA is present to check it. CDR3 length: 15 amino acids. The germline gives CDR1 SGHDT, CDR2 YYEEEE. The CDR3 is CASSWDRGVNNEQFF.

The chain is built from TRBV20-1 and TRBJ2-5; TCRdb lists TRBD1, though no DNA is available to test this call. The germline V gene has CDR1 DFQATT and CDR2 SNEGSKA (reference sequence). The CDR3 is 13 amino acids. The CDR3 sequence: CSARGGGWETQYF.

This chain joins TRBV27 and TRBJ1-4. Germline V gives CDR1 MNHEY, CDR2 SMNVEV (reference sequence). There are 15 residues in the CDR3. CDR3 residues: CASGGITRSNEKLFF.

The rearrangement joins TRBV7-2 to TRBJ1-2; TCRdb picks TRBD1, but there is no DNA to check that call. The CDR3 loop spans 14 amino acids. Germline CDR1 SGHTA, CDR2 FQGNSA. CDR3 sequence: CASSLARQGYGYTF.

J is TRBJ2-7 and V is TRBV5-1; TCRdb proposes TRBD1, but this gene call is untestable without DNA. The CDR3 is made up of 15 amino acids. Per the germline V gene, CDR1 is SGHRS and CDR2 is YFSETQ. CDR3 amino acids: CASSNQDRDAYEQYF.

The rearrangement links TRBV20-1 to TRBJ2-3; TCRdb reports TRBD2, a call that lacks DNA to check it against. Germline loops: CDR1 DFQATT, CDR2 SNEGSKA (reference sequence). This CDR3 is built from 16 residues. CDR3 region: CSARGGSGGNTDTQYF.

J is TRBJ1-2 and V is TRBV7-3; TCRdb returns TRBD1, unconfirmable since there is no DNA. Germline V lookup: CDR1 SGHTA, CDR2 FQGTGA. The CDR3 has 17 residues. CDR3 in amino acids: CASSTRDRAVDNYGYTF.

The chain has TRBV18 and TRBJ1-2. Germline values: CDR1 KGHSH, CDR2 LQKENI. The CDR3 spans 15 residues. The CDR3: CASSRALAADYGYTF.

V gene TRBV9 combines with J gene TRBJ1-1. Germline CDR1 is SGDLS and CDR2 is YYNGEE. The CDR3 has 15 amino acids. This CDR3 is CASSVAPDRNTEAFF.

CDR3 sequence reads: CATFQQGDQNEQYF. The chain carries TRBV15 and TRBJ2-7; absent DNA, TCRdb's TRBD1 call cannot be checked. There are 14 residues in the CDR3. In germline, CDR1 is LNHNV, CDR2 YYDKDF (reference sequence).

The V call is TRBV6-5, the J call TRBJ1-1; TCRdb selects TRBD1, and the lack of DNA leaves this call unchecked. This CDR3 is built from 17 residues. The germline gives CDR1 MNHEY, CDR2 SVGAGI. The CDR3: CASSYSARGSMNTEAFF.

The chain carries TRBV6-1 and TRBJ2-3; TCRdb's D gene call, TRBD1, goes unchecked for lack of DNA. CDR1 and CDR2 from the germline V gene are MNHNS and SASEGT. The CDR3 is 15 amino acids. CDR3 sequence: CASSPGTGDTDTQYF.

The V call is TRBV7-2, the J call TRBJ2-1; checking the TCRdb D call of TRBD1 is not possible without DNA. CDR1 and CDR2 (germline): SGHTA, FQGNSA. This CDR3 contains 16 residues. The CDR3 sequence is CASSLVTGAGYNEQFF. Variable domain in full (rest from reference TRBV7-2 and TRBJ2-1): GAGVSQSPSNKVTEKGKDVELRCDPISGHTALYWYRQSLGQGLEFLIYFQGNSAPDKSGLPSDRFSAERTGGSVSTLTIQRTQQEDSAVYLCASSLVTGAGYNEQFFGPGTRLTVL.

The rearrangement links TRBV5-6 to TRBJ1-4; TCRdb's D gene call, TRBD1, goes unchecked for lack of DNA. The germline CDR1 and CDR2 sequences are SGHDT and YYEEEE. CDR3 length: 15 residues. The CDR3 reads CASSADSSGVEKLFF.

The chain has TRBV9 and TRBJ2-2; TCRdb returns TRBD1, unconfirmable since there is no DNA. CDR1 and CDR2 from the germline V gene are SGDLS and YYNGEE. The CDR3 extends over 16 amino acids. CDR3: CASSPQGTGYTGELFF.

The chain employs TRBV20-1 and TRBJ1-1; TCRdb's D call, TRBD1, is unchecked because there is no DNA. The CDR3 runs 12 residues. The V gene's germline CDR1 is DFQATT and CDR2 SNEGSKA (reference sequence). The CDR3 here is CSARTGNTEAFF.

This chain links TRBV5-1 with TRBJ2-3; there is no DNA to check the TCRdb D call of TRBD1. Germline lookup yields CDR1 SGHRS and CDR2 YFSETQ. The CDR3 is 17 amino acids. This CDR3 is CASSYRIGQSSTDTQYF.

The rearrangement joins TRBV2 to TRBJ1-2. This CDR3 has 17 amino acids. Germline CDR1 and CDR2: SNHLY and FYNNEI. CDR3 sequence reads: CASSEAPTLRANYGYTF.

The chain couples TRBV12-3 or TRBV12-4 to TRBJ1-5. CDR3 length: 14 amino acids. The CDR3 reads CASSLDRADQPQHF.

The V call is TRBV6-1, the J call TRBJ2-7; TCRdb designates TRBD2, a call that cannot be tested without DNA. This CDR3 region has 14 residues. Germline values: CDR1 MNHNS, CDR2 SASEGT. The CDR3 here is CASSREYRVREQYF.

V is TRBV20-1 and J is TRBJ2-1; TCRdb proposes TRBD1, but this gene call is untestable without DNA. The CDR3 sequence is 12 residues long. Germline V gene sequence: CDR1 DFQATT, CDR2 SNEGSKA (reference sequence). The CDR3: CSASRQVNEQFF.

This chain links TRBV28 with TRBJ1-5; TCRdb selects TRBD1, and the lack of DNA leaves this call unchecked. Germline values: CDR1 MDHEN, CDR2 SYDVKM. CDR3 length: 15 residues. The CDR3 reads CASSLGTGWRQPQHF. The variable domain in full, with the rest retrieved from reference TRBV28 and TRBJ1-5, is DVKVTQSSRYLVKRTGEKVFLECVQDMDHENMFWYRQDPGLGLRLIYFSYDVKMKEKGDIPEGYSVSREKKERFSLILESASTNQTSMYLCASSLGTGWRQPQHFGDGTRLSIL.

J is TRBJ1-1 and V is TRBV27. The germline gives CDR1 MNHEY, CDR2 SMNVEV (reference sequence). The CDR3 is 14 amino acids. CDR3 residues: CASSLREANTEAFF.

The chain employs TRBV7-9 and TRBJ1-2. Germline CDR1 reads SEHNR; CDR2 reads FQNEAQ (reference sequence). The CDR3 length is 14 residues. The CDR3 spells CASSLALRGYGYTF.

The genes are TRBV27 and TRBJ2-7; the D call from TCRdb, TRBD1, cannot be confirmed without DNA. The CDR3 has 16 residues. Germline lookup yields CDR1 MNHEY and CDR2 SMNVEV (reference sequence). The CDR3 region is CASSPSLGRQYYEQYF.